Presented here are 9 T cell receptor beta chains from one specimen sequenced in a study of blood T cell repertoires in COVID-19. The repertoire was sequenced with immunoSEQ multiplex PCR; TCRdb's copy has only in-frame clones and lacks some. The table records roughly 210,000 clones, around 87% of them present only once. Sequencing input: PBMCs or T cells enriched from blood (not recorded which). The receptors derive from a man aged 30 to 39 in a cohort exposed to, infected with or recovered from COVID-19 (not recorded which).

This sequence joins TRBV6-5 and TRBJ2-7; D might be TRBD1 (5 bases). CDR3 length: 12 residues. Germline V gene lookup returns CDR1 MNHEY and CDR2 SVGAGI. Trimming left V 10 bases short and J 4 bases short, with 14 bases between. The CDR3 sequence: CANSEPGYEQYF. The CDR3 nucleotides are TGTGCCAATTCGGAACCAGGGTACGAGCAGTACTTC.

This sequence joins TRBV5-4 and TRBJ2-7, with 8 bases lining up with TRBD2. Germline CDR1 reads SGHNT; CDR2 reads YYREEE (reference sequence). The CDR3 has 15 residues. V was pared by 2 bases and J by 5 bases, with 9 bases of the junction left unmatched. DNA for the CDR3: TGTGCCAGCAGCTTCGGGAGCGGGAGCCGGGACGAGCAGTACTTC. This sequence encodes CASSFGSGSRDEQYF. Drawing the rest from reference TRBV5-4 and TRBJ2-7, the complete variable domain is ETGVTQSPTHLIKTRGQQVTLRCSSQSGHNTVSWYQQALGQGPQFIFQYYREEENGRGNFPPRFSGLQFPNYSSELNVNALELDDSALYLCASSFGSGSRDEQYFGPGTRLTVT.

As regards this clone: The same CDR3 also results from other DNA sequences found in this sample. The rearrangement joins TRBV6-2 or TRBV6-3 to TRBJ2-3, with D unclear. The germline V gene encodes CDR1 MNHEY and CDR2 SVGEGT. This CDR3 spans 14 amino acids. With 0 bases removed from V and 0 bases from J, the gap between germline ends came to 4 bases. CDR3 sequence reads: CASSYSGSTDTQYF. The CDR3 DNA sequence: TGTGCCAGCAGTTACTCCGGGAGCACAGATACGCAGTATTTT.

The J gene is TRBJ1-5, the V gene TRBV7-9; D is undetermined. Per the germline V gene, CDR1 is SEHNR and CDR2 is FQNEAQ (reference sequence). Trimming took 1 base from V and 6 from J, leaving 4 bases between them. The CDR3 is made up of 12 amino acids. The CDR3 DNA reads as TGTGCCAGCAGCTTAGGGAGTCAGCCCCAGCATTTT. Protein product: CASSLGSQPQHF.

The rearrangement joins TRBV2 to TRBJ1-5; the D gene is possibly TRBD1 (5 bases). Germline V gene lookup returns CDR1 SNHLY and CDR2 FYNNEI. The CDR3 runs to 13 residues. The V gene lost 8 bases and the J gene lost 6 bases, with 14 bases spanning the gap. The CDR3 nucleotides are TGTGCCAGCTTACCAGGGAAAGCTCAGCCCCAGCATTTT. It translates to CASLPGKAQPQHF.

The chain has TRBV27 and TRBJ2-1, with TRBD2 matching 13 bases. V gave up 5 bases and J gave up 1 base; unmatched junction bases: 8. Per germline, CDR1 MNHEY and CDR2 SMNVEV (reference sequence). CDR3 length: 18 residues. The CDR3 here is CASSGGTSGTASYNEQFF. The CDR3 DNA sequence: TGTGCCAGCAGTGGCGGGACTAGCGGGACGGCATCCTACAATGAGCAGTTCTTC.

The chain uses TRBV7-8 and TRBJ1-1; TRBD1 is a possible D gene (5 bases). Germline V CDR1 and CDR2: SGHVS, FQNEAQ. The CDR3 spans 19 residues. V was trimmed by 1 base and J by 4 bases, leaving 25 bases between them. This CDR3 is CASSLVSRAGNKMTTEAFF. As DNA, the CDR3 is TGTGCCAGCAGCTTAGTGAGCCGTGCAGGGAACAAAATGACCACTGAAGCTTTCTTT. The full variable domain, rest sourced from reference TRBV7-8 and TRBJ1-1, is GAGVSQSPRYKVAKRGQDVALRCDPISGHVSLFWYQQALGQGPEFLTYFQNEAQLDKSGLPSDRFFAERPEGSVSTLKIQRTQQEDSAVYLCASSLVSRAGNKMTTEAFFGQGTRLTVV.

The rearrangement uses TRBV24-1 and TRBJ1-2; the D gene is possibly TRBD1 (6 bases). V lost 9 bases and J 5 bases, leaving 9 bases between the germline ends. The CDR3 sequence is 11 residues long. The germline CDR1 and CDR2 sequences are KGHDR and SFDVKD. The CDR3 DNA reads as TGTGCCACCTCAACAGGGTATGGCTACACCTTC. Translation gives CATSTGYGYTF.

DNA of the CDR3: TGTGCCAGCAGGCCCGGGAGACTAGCGGGAGGGGGTTTTTTCAATGAGCAGTTCTTC. Its protein product is CASRPGRLAGGGFFNEQFF. The chain uses TRBV28 and TRBJ2-1; TRBD2 matches at 14 bases. The CDR3 sequence is 19 residues long. From germline, CDR1 is MDHEN and CDR2 SYDVKM. V was pared by 6 bases and J by 6 bases, with 16 bases of the junction left unmatched.